A selection of T cell receptor beta chains follows, all from one sample in a study of cytomegalovirus exposure and HLA in healthy donors. Measured with immunoSEQ multiplex PCR; TCRdb has only the in-frame clones, and not every one. The repertoire holds 200,000 to 250,000 clones, roughly 80% seen once, with 2.9% in the top ten. Sequenced: PBMCs. These receptors all stem from a woman aged 25 to 39 in good health and CMV-seronegative. CDR3s leave out the opening cysteine and the closing phenylalanine or tryptophan. Rows give clone size only sometimes, using once, few, many, or a class for an expanded clone.

j_gene,abundance,v_gene,CDR3aa
TRBJ1-2,.,TRBV4-2,ASSQATGEGNGYT
TRBJ2-3,.,TRBV5-1,ASSPRSGGTDTQY
TRBJ2-1,.,TRBV7-9,ASSHSALNEQF
TRBJ2-5,once,TRBV6-6,ASSAFAGELGETQY
TRBJ2-6,.,TRBV5-4,ASSLATMRSGANVLT
TRBJ2-2,.,TRBV2,ASSEGQFLGIGELF
TRBJ1-5,.,TRBV28,ASSSTGTNQPQH
TRBJ2-7,.,TRBV28,ASGTWRHEQY
TRBJ2-7,.,TRBV7-9,ASSLEPSGRAEGEQY
TRBJ2-3,.,TRBV28,ASSPGAPGGQSTDTQY
TRBJ2-5,.,TRBV9,ASSSRVFETQY